These T cell receptor beta chains were read from a single sample in a study of T-cell memory formation after mild COVID-19. TCRdb fed the 5' RACE reads into MiXCR, producing one record per CDR3 protein. The sample lists around 370,000 distinct CDR3 sequences; roughly 20% were seen once. Material for sequencing was PBMCs or a T cell subset sorted from them (not recorded which). The receptor source for this set is an adult woman who had mild COVID-19 (a few samples of this study predate the infection). Cell type and time point are not known. CDR3s include the opening cysteine and the closing phenylalanine or tryptophan. The D gene is left open where the match is weak. Part of the rows lack a size; the others show once, few, many or a class for expanded clones.

TRBJ2-2 - TRBV9 13 - TGTGCCAGCAGCCACGTAGATAACGGGGAGCTGTTTTTT CASSHVDNGELFF
TRBJ1-2 - TRBV2 15 - TGTGCCAGCGGCCTTCCAGGAGAGTCTAACTATGGCTACACCTTC CASGLPGESNYGYTF
TRBJ1-4 - TRBV30 12 - TGTGCCTGGAGGAGGGGACTTGAAAAACTGTTTTTT CAWRRGLEKLFF
TRBJ2-5 many TRBV29-1 13 - TGCAGCGTTGCTCTTGGACTGAAAGAGACCCAGTACTTC CSVALGLKETQYF
TRBJ2-5 few TRBV9 14 - TGTGCCAGCAGCGTAGACCACCGCCAAGAGACCCAGTACTTC CASSVDHRQETQYF
TRBJ1-2 few TRBV5-6 17 - TGTGCCAGCAGCTTGCATATGTGGGGGAAATCTAACTATGGCTACACCTTC CASSLHMWGKSNYGYTF
TRBJ2-5 few TRBV7-2 14 TRBD2 TGTGCCAGCAGCCCGGGGACTACCCCAGAGACCCAGTACTTC CASSPGTTPETQYF
TRBJ2-1 - TRBV20-1 14 TRBD2 TGCAGTGCTGGCGCTAGCGGGAGGCGCAATGAGCAGTTCTTC CSAGASGRRNEQFF
TRBJ2-1 - TRBV6-1 12 - TGTGCCAGCAGTGAGGGAGAAACAGATAAGTTCTTC CASSEGETDKFF
TRBJ2-2 - TRBV5-1 17 TRBD2 TGCGCCAGCAGCTTGGATAGCGGGAGCCTCCTGAACGGGGAGCTGTTTTTT CASSLDSGSLLNGELFF
TRBJ2-1 - TRBV20-1 11 - TGCAGTCCTTGCTCCTACAATGAGCAGTTCTTC CSPCSYNEQFF
TRBJ2-5 many TRBV12-3/TRBV12-4 12 - TGTGCCAGCGGTGGACGACTCGAGACCCAGTACTTC CASGGRLETQYF
TRBJ2-6 - TRBV6-2/TRBV6-3 21 - TGTGCCAGCACCCCTAACGGGGATAGACCCAGGGAGTGGAACGGGGCCAACGTCCTGACTTTC CASTPNGDRPREWNGANVLTF
TRBJ1-2 - TRBV6-2/TRBV6-3 13 - TGTGCCAGCACCGACGGGCAGGTCTATGGCTACACCTTC CASTDGQVYGYTF